Included here is one TCR beta chain sequence, with context. Its antigen is not yet known. No base quality information exists; no much larger clone differs at one position. This entry belongs to a study of blood T cell repertoires in COVID-19 (TCRdb year 2020). Study-wide context: The collaborator samples originated in the United States, Italy and Spain and spanned the acute and convalescent phases of COVID-19. The prospective study material was composed of cDNA or gDNA derived from T cells, B-cell-depleted T cells, or PBMCs. The dataset comprised deeply sampled blood TCRbeta repertoires from subjects exposed to, actively infected with, or recovered from COVID-19. The repertoires were made available in a free public database intended to serve as a resource for research on the immune response to SARS-CoV-2. The samples were drawn from two sources: the first 160 participants of the ongoing ImmuneRACE study, and fewer than 1,500 subjects contributed by 6 global collaborators. Sample metadata almost always included a de-identified subject ID, COVID-19 status, age in years and sex. Where available, HLA class I and class II types were obtained from metadata supplied by the sample provider rather than from assay-based typing.

Study-level results and caveats: The amount of clinical and demographic metadata varied by source and participant and was provided uncurated.

TCRbeta CDR3 regions were amplified from genomic DNA using the immunoSEQ Assay, a bias-controlled multiplex PCR. In the original analysis: Nucleated cell counts per sample were estimated from amplification of reference gene primers within the assay. Sequence reads were collapsed and filtered to measure the absolute abundance of every unique TCRbeta CDR3 rearrangement. Productive Simpson clonality was computed per sample as the square root of Simpson's diversity index over productive rearrangements. In TCRdb, the immuneACCESS table is reduced to in-frame sequences with V and J assigned. These tables do not hold every clone; where another copy was compared, an unresolved V gene accounts for under half, and the others remain unexplained. V and J calls and clone size are given by that table; D and trimming were obtained from the DNA. A total of 250,000 or so clones appear in this sample, 75% to 90% of them only once. The ten top clones hold less than 2.5% of the sample.

In the prospective study, participants were roughly 18 to 89 years old, resided in around 25 geographic areas of the United States, and were enrolled through a virtual design. In the prospective study, cohorts were assigned on the basis of participant-reported clinical history obtained from a screening survey and a study questionnaire. Recovered participants in ImmuneRACE Cohort 3 were defined as having two consecutive negative NP/OP PCR tests, clearance from a healthcare professional, or resolution of symptoms. In the prospective study, whole blood, serum and a nasopharyngeal or oropharyngeal swab were collected from each participant by mobile phlebotomists. Over a roughly 2-month period, participants in the prospective study had the option of providing additional blood draws and questionnaires. Before DNA extraction, prospective study blood samples were shipped either frozen or at room temperature.

Sequencing input: PBMCs or T cells enriched from blood (not recorded which). The receptor's source is a woman aged 50 to 65 who had recovered from COVID-19.

The CDR3 here reads CASSEVSDRDTGELFF. The DNA reads TGTGCCAGCAGTGAAGTTTCAGACAGGGACACCGGGGAGCTGTTTTTT. This receptor chain uses TRBV2 and TRBJ2-2; 7 of the junction bases match TRBD1. CDR1 and CDR2, per the germline V gene, are SNHLY and FYNNEI. Trimming leaves V shorter by 1 base and J shorter by 3 bases, with the junction holding 5 bases beyond the gene matches. The CDR3, from cysteine to phenylalanine, totals 16 residues. Of the read, only the CDR3 DNA is kept; its 48 bases are in frame from base 1.